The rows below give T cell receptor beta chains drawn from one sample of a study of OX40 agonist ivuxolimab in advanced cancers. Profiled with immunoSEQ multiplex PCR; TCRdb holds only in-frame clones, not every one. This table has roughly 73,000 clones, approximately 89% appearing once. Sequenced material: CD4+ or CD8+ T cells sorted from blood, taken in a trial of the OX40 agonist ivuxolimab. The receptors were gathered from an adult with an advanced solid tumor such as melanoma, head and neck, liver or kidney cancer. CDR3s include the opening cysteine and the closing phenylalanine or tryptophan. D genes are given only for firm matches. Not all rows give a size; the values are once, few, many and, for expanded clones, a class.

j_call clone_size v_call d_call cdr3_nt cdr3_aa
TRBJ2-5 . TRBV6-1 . TGTGCCAGCAGGGGGAGGGGGGGCGAGACCCAGTACTTC CASRGRGGETQYF
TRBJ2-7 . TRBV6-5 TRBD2 TGTGCCAGCAGCTTCCCCGGGAGGGCGCGGGAGCAGTACTTC CASSFPGRAREQYF
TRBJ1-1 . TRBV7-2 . TGTGCCAGCAGCTTAGTTCAACCCAACACTGAAGCTTTCTTT CASSLVQPNTEAFF
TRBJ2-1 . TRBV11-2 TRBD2 TGTGCCAGCAGCTCGGGACTAGCGGGCCCCGTATCCAACAATGAGCAGTTCTTC CASSSGLAGPVSNNEQFF
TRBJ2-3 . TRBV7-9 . TGTGCCAGCAGCGCGGGCAGGGTCCCCACAGATACGCAGTATTTT CASSAGRVPTDTQYF
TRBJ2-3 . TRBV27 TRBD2 TGTGCCAGCAGCGTGGCTAGCGGGGGCCTACGATTTTATTCAGATACGCAGTATTTT CASSVASGGLRFYSDTQYF
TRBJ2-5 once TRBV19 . TGTGCCAGTAGTCCCGGTTTAGGGGTGGTCGGCGAGACCCAGTACTTC CASSPGLGVVGETQYF
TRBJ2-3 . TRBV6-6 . TGTGCCAGCAGTTACGGACAGTTCCCAGATACGCAGTATTTT CASSYGQFPDTQYF
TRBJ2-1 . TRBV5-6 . TGTGCCAGCAGCGGACTGACCCTCTACAATGAGCAGTTCTTC CASSGLTLYNEQFF
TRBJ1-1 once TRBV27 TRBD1 TGTGCCAGCAACAAAGGACAGGGTGCAGTCACTGAAGCTTTCTTT CASNKGQGAVTEAFF
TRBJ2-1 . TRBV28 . TGTGCGGCCGGACGCCACCTCCGGGATGAGCAGTTCTTC CAAGRHLRDEQFF
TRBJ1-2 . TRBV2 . TGTGCCAGCTGTATGCCCTCCAACTATGGCTACACCTTC CASCMPSNYGYTF
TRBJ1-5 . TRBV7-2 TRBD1 TGTGCCAGCAGCATCGGGACAGCCTTGGGCAATCAGCCCCAGCATTTT CASSIGTALGNQPQHF
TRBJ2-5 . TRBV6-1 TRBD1 TGTGCCAGCAGTGAAAGCGTCGGACAGGGGGGGGAGACCCAGTACTTC CASSESVGQGGETQYF
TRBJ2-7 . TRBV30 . TGTGCCTGGGGGGTAGGCGGTATAGTCTCCTACGAGCAGTACTTC CAWGVGGIVSYEQYF
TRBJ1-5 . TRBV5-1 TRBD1 TGCGCCAGCAGCTTGGGACCTGACAGGGGGGATCAGCCCCAGCATTTT CASSLGPDRGDQPQHF
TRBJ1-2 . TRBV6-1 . TGTGCCAGCAGTGAAGCGCTTAGGGGCGGCTATGGCTACACCTTC CASSEALRGGYGYTF
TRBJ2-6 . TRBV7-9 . TGTGCCAGCAGCTCCTCGGGACGCTACTCTGGGGCCAACGTCCTGACTTTC CASSSSGRYSGANVLTF
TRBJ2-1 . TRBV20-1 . TGCAGTGCTCAGAAGTCTAATGAGCAGTTCTTC CSAQKSNEQFF
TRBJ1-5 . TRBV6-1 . TGTGCCAGCACCAGCCGAGGCAATCAGCCCCAGCATTTT CASTSRGNQPQHF
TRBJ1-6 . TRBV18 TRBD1 TGTGCCAGCTCGGAGGGACAGGGGGCTGTTTCACCCCTCCACTTT CASSEGQGAVSPLHF
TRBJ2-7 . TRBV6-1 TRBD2 TGTGCCAGCAGTGAGACTAGCGGGAGTATCGACGAGCAGTACTTC CASSETSGSIDEQYF
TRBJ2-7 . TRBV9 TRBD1 TGTGCCAGCAGCCCAACCGGGACAGGGGCCTACGAGCAGTACTTC CASSPTGTGAYEQYF
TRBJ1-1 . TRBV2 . TGTGCCAGCAGTTCCATATGGGGGCGCGGGGGAGAGAACACTGAAGCTTTCTTT CASSSIWGRGGENTEAFF
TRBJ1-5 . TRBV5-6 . TGTGCCAGCAGCTTGGGGGGGAGGAATCAGCCCCAGCATTTT CASSLGGRNQPQHF
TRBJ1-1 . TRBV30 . TGTGCCTGGAGGAGGGGTATGGGGGGCGGCACTGAAGCTTTCTTT CAWRRGMGGGTEAFF
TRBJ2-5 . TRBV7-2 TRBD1 TGTGCCAGCAGCGGGACAGGGGGCCGAGAGACCCAGTACTTC CASSGTGGRETQYF
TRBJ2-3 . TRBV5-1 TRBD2 TGCGCCAGCAGCTTGGTACTAGCGGGGCTTAGCACAGATACGCAGTATTTT CASSLVLAGLSTDTQYF
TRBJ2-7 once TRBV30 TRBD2 TGTGCCTGGAGTGTGGCGGGCGGGAGCTTGTTCTGCGAGCAGTACTTC CAWSVAGGSLFCEQYF
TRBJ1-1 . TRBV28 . TGTGCCAGCAGTTTAATTACCCGGAGGGGTGAAGCTTTCTTT CASSLITRRGEAFF
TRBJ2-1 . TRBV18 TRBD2 TGTGCCAGCTCACCACGGCTAGCGGGATACAATGAGCAGTTCTTC CASSPRLAGYNEQFF
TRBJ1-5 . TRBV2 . TGTGCCAGCAGTGGGTTGGGGGCAAATCAGCCCCAGCATTTT CASSGLGANQPQHF
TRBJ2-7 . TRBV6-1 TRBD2 TGTGCCAGCATAGCGGGACCCTTTGGGCGCTACGAGCAGTACTTC CASIAGPFGRYEQYF
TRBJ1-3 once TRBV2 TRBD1 TGTGCCAGCAGTAGGGGACAGAACTCTGGAAACACCATATATTTT CASSRGQNSGNTIYF
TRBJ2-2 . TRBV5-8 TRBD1 TGTGCCAGCAGCGCAGGGACAGGGGGCGTTGTGAACACCGGGGAGCTGTTTTTT CASSAGTGGVVNTGELFF
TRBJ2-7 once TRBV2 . TGTGCCAGCAGTGAAGACGGCTACGAGCAGTACTTC CASSEDGYEQYF
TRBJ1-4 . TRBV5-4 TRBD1 TGTGCCAGCAGCTTGTCGGGGACAGGGGTAGTTGAAAAACTGTTTTTT CASSLSGTGVVEKLFF
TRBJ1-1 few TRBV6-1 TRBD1 TGTGCCAGCAGGGTGGGACAGTTGAACACTGAAGCTTTCTTT CASRVGQLNTEAFF
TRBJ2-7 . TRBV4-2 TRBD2 TGTGCCAGCAGCCAAACGCTAGCGGGGGCCGCCTACGAGCAGTACTTC CASSQTLAGAAYEQYF
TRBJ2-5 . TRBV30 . TGTGCCTCTGGACTCCAAGAGACCCAGTACTTC CASGLQETQYF
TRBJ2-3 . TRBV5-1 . TGCGCCAGCAGCCCGCGTACCCAGAGCACAGATACGCAGTATTTT CASSPRTQSTDTQYF
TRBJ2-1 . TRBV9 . TGTGCCAGCAGCGCCGCGGGACACAACAATGAGCAGTTCTTC CASSAAGHNNEQFF
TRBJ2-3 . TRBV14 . TGTGCCAGCAGCCCCCTCGCGGGGCCTTCTACAGATACGCAGTATTTT CASSPLAGPSTDTQYF
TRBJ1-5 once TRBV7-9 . TGTGCCAGCAGCTTAGATCATCAGCCCCAGCATTTT CASSLDHQPQHF
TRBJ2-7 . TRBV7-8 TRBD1 TGTGCCAGCAGCTTTCGGACAGGGCCCAGCTCCTACGAGCAGTACTTC CASSFRTGPSSYEQYF
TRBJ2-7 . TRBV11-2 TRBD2 TGTGCCAGCAGCTTAGTTGAACTAGCGGGAATCGCCTCCTACGAGCAGTACTTC CASSLVELAGIASYEQYF
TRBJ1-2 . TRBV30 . TGTGCCTGGAGTGTTACCCACTATGGCTACACCTTC CAWSVTHYGYTF
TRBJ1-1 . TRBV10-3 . TGTGCCATCAGTGCTCAGGTCATGAACACTGAAGCTTTCTTT CAISAQVMNTEAFF
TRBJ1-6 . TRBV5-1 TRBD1 TGCGCCAGCAGCTTGGAAGGGGGCGGAAATTCACCCCTCCACTTT CASSLEGGGNSPLHF
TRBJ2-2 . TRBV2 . TGTGCCAGCAGTGACGATAGGGGTCCGAACACCGGGGAGCTGTTTTTT CASSDDRGPNTGELFF
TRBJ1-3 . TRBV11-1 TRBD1 TGTGCCAGCGGTCGGGACAGGATTTACGGAAACACCATATATTTT CASGRDRIYGNTIYF
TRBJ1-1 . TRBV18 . TGTGCCAGCTCACCACAGGAGAGCACTGAAGCTTTCTTT CASSPQESTEAFF